A selection of T cell receptor beta chains follows, all from one sample in a study of blood T cell repertoires in COVID-19. Here immunoSEQ multiplex PCR was the method, and the copy in TCRdb shows in-frame clones only, minus some. In the table there are about 58,000 clones, approximately 91% of which are singletons. Sequenced: peripheral blood. The receptor set was obtained from a woman aged 70-85 years with active COVID-19. Each CDR3 is given with its conserved first and last residue. The D gene is left open where the match is weak. Clone sizes are given selectively: once, few, many, or a class where the clone is expanded.

D gene	clone size	J gene	V gene	CDR3 protein	CDR3 DNA
TRBD1	.	TRBJ2-3	TRBV5-6	CASSAHYDRERTDTQYF	TGTGCCAGCAGCGCCCACTACGACAGGGAAAGAACAGATACGCAGTATTTT
.	.	TRBJ1-2	TRBV21-1	CASSKGQVCGYTF	TGTGCCAGCAGCAAAGGGCAGGTATGTGGCTACACCTTC
.	.	TRBJ2-3	TRBV6-5	CASSYRGWGTDTQYF	TGTGCCAGCAGTTACAGGGGTTGGGGCACAGATACGCAGTATTTT
TRBD2	.	TRBJ2-3	TRBV10-2	CASSLSGIDTQYF	TGCGCCAGCAGTCTTAGCGGGATAGATACGCAGTATTTT
TRBD1	few	TRBJ1-2	TRBV30	CAWKPRGRGGYTF	TGTGCCTGGAAACCCAGGGGGCGCGGGGGCTACACCTTC
TRBD1	.	TRBJ1-3	TRBV10-1	CASPVIGTGGSGNTIYF	TGCGCCAGCCCTGTAATCGGGACAGGCGGCTCTGGAAACACCATATATTTT
TRBD2	.	TRBJ2-5	TRBV5-1	CASSAGTSGREETQYF	TGCGCCAGCAGCGCGGGGACTAGCGGGAGAGAAGAGACCCAGTACTTC
.	.	TRBJ1-1	TRBV11-3	CASTQGGGRNTEAFF	TGTGCCAGCACCCAAGGGGGGGGCAGGAACACTGAAGCTTTCTTT
.	once	TRBJ1-1	TRBV18	CASSPRRNTEAFF	TGTGCCAGCTCACCTAGAAGGAACACTGAAGCTTTCTTT
.	.	TRBJ2-7	TRBV3-1/TRBV3-2	CASSLLSEQYF	TGTGCCAGCAGCCTTCTTTCTGAGCAGTACTTC
.	.	TRBJ1-1	TRBV28	CASSLKGSSIARTEAFF	TGTGCCAGCAGTTTAAAGGGGTCGTCTATTGCCCGCACTGAAGCTTTCTTT
TRBD2	once	TRBJ2-1	TRBV7-8	CASSFGLAGAHSYNEQFF	TGTGCCAGCAGCTTCGGACTAGCGGGAGCACACTCCTACAATGAGCAGTTCTTC
.	.	TRBJ2-2	TRBV9	CASSVGGVGTGELFF	TGTGCCAGCAGCGTGGGGGGAGTGGGCACCGGGGAGCTGTTTTTT
.	.	TRBJ1-1	TRBV7-9	CASSLLVAGEAFF	TGTGCCAGCAGCTTACTGGTTGCGGGAGAAGCTTTCTTT
.	few	TRBJ1-1	TRBV24-1	CATGGGAGTEAFF	TGTGCCACCGGGGGGGGCGCGGGCACTGAAGCTTTCTTT
TRBD1	.	TRBJ2-2	TRBV5-8	CASSSRGRRRGELFF	TGTGCCAGCAGCTCGAGGGGGCGCCGGCGCGGGGAGCTGTTTTTT
.	.	TRBJ1-5	TRBV6-6	CASRPLGRGGNQPQHF	TGTGCCAGCAGACCCCTCGGCAGGGGAGGCAATCAGCCCCAGCATTTT
.	.	TRBJ2-3	TRBV5-4	CASSFSRRGYTDTQYF	TGTGCCAGCAGCTTTTCCCGGCGGGGATACACAGATACGCAGTATTTT
.	.	TRBJ2-1	TRBV7-9	CASSLSVYNEQFF	TGTGCCAGCAGCTTGTCCGTTTACAATGAGCAGTTCTTC
TRBD1	.	TRBJ2-7	TRBV29-1	CSVGAGGAVEQYF	TGCAGCGTTGGGGCAGGGGGCGCCGTCGAGCAGTACTTC
TRBD2	.	TRBJ2-2	TRBV28	CASSFAGGPGELFF	TGTGCCAGCAGTTTCGCGGGAGGGCCCGGGGAGCTGTTTTTT
TRBD2	.	TRBJ2-1	TRBV7-9	CASSLELAPSYNEQFF	TGTGCCAGCAGCTTAGAACTAGCGCCCTCCTACAATGAGCAGTTCTTC
TRBD1	.	TRBJ1-2	TRBV10-2	CASSAQGATGYTF	TGCGCCAGCAGTGCCCAGGGGGCTACTGGCTACACCTTC
.	.	TRBJ1-2	TRBV11-2	CASTLFDGAPGGYTF	TGTGCCAGCACCTTATTCGATGGGGCCCCTGGAGGCTACACCTTC
TRBD2	.	TRBJ2-3	TRBV9	CASRPSGSSTDTQYF	TGTGCCAGCAGGCCTAGCGGGTCTAGCACAGATACGCAGTATTTT
.	.	TRBJ2-2	TRBV3-1/TRBV3-2	CASTWGGAAGELFF	TGTGCCAGCACCTGGGGGGGGGCAGCCGGGGAGCTGTTTTTT
TRBD2	.	TRBJ2-7	TRBV5-6	CASSFGLAVKSYEQYF	TGTGCCAGCAGCTTTGGACTAGCCGTCAAGTCCTACGAGCAGTACTTC
.	few	TRBJ2-2	TRBV10-1	CASSGRGSPGGELFF	TGCGCCAGCAGTGGACGAGGAAGCCCCGGCGGGGAGCTGTTTTTT
.	.	TRBJ2-3	TRBV29-1	CSLLVPSTDTQYF	TGCAGCTTACTAGTCCCTAGCACAGATACGCAGTATTTT
.	.	TRBJ2-2	TRBV7-9	CASSPARGGELFF	TGTGCCAGCAGCCCGGCAAGGGGCGGGGAGCTGTTTTTT
TRBD1	.	TRBJ2-5	TRBV28	CASRLQGAWETQYF	TGTGCCAGCAGATTACAGGGGGCATGGGAGACCCAGTACTTC
.	.	TRBJ2-1	TRBV29-1	CSVAPAFNEQFF	TGCAGCGTCGCCCCCGCGTTCAATGAGCAGTTCTTC
TRBD1	.	TRBJ2-7	TRBV29-1	CSGAQGPYEQYF	TGCAGCGGCGCACAGGGGCCCTACGAGCAGTACTTC
.	.	TRBJ2-3	TRBV18	CASSPPPSRDTQYF	TGTGCCAGCTCACCACCCCCTAGTCGGGATACGCAGTATTTT
.	.	TRBJ1-1	TRBV24-1	CATRGGNTEAFF	TGTGCCACGAGAGGTGGGAACACTGAAGCTTTCTTT
TRBD1	.	TRBJ1-4	TRBV2	CASSAGSRDREKLFF	TGTGCCAGCAGTGCCGGGTCCCGGGACAGGGAAAAACTGTTTTTT
TRBD1	.	TRBJ1-5	TRBV7-9	CASSLWPPVQGSNQPQHF	TGTGCCAGCAGCTTATGGCCTCCGGTACAGGGGAGCAATCAGCCCCAGCATTTT
.	.	TRBJ2-5	TRBV10-1	CASSPNHLGAQYF	TGCGCCAGCAGTCCGAACCACCTCGGGGCCCAGTACTTC
TRBD2	.	TRBJ2-5	TRBV15	CATSSPSGRGGETQYF	TGTGCCACCAGCAGTCCTAGCGGGAGAGGGGGAGAGACCCAGTACTTC
TRBD1	.	TRBJ2-2	TRBV5-1	CASSRAGTGNTGELFF	TGCGCCAGCAGCCGCGCCGGGACAGGGAACACCGGGGAGCTGTTTTTT
.	.	TRBJ2-3	TRBV25-1	CASSDPSFTDTQYF	TGTGCCAGCAGTGACCCCTCCTTCACAGATACGCAGTATTTT
.	.	TRBJ1-1	TRBV10-2	CASSTRKQSMNTEAFF	TGCGCCAGCAGCACCCGAAAACAGTCTATGAACACTGAAGCTTTCTTT
.	few	TRBJ2-1	TRBV24-1	CATRGAGAGSNEQFF	TGTGCCACCAGGGGGGCCGGGGCAGGGAGCAATGAGCAGTTCTTC
.	.	TRBJ2-2	TRBV6-5	CASSPPGTNTGELFF	TGTGCCAGCAGTCCGCCGGGAACGAACACCGGGGAGCTGTTTTTT
TRBD1	.	TRBJ2-2	TRBV6-5	CASSLPGQGTGELFF	TGTGCCAGCAGTCTACCGGGACAGGGGACCGGGGAGCTGTTTTTT
.	.	TRBJ2-5	TRBV27	CASRRDSGETQYF	TGTGCCAGCAGGAGAGATTCGGGGGAGACCCAGTACTTC
.	.	TRBJ1-2	TRBV5-1	CASSSDSNYGYTF	TGCGCCAGCAGTTCCGACAGTAACTATGGCTACACCTTC
.	.	TRBJ2-2	TRBV25-1	CASRPPGAWTGELFF	TGTGCCAGCAGACCCCCAGGGGCTTGGACCGGGGAGCTGTTTTTT
TRBD1	.	TRBJ2-2	TRBV4-1	CASSQGDRVTGELFF	TGCGCCAGCAGCCAAGGGGACAGGGTCACCGGGGAGCTGTTTTTT
TRBD2	once	TRBJ2-1	TRBV5-1	CASSPETGTSGSNEQFF	TGCGCCAGCAGCCCGGAAACCGGGACTAGCGGGAGTAATGAGCAGTTCTTC
TRBD1	.	TRBJ2-7	TRBV10-3	CAIRRTGTSYEQYF	TGTGCCATCAGGAGGACAGGGACCTCCTACGAGCAGTACTTC
TRBD1	.	TRBJ2-7	TRBV5-1	CASSLTGTGSYEQYF	TGCGCCAGCAGCTTAACCGGGACAGGATCCTACGAGCAGTACTTC
TRBD2	.	TRBJ2-5	TRBV3-1/TRBV3-2	CASSQVRREGLGETQYF	TGTGCCAGCAGCCAGGTCCGGCGGGAGGGCCTGGGAGAGACCCAGTACTTC
TRBD2	.	TRBJ2-5	TRBV13	CASSLGLAGGQETQYF	TGTGCCAGCAGCTTAGGCCTAGCGGGAGGTCAAGAGACCCAGTACTTC
TRBD1	.	TRBJ2-1	TRBV6-5	CASRPGTGGNRGQFF	TGTGCCAGCAGACCCGGGACAGGGGGCAACCGAGGGCAGTTCTTC
.	.	TRBJ2-1	TRBV2	CASSEGDTPANEQFF	TGTGCCAGCAGTGAGGGAGACACACCCGCCAATGAGCAGTTCTTC
TRBD1	.	TRBJ1-1	TRBV9	CASSLDRAGEAFF	TGTGCCAGCAGCCTCGACAGGGCAGGTGAAGCTTTCTTT
.	.	TRBJ1-4	TRBV28	CASSLISGEKLFF	TGTGCCAGCAGTTTAATTAGTGGTGAAAAACTGTTTTTT
TRBD2	.	TRBJ2-3	TRBV6-1	CASSEGTSSGTQYF	TGTGCCAGCAGTGAGGGGACTAGCTCTGGGACGCAGTATTTT